The sequence of this T cell receptor beta chain was determined in a study of tumor-infiltrating lymphocytes in localized non-small cell lung cancer. Study-level background: Some samples were collected after neoadjuvant chemotherapy; smokers, never-smokers and several histologies were included.

This clone was recorded once. The table came from immunoSEQ multiplex PCR; TCRdb's copy has only in-frame clones and leaves some out. The repertoire includes roughly 7,000 clones, 70% to 80% of them detected once, and 6% to 8.5% sits in the top ten. V dropped 5 bases and J dropped 4; count of bases not matched to a gene: 15. The germline CDR1 and CDR2 sequences are SGHTA and FQGNSA. This CDR3 has 18 amino acids. Source material: uninvolved lung tissue not adjacent to the tumor. The chain uses TRBV7-2 and TRBJ2-5; 11 bases line up with TRBD2. The receptor's source is a human donor with non-small cell lung cancer. The DNA of the CDR3 is TGTGCCAGCAGCGGTCGGACTAGCGGGTTCCTACTGGGAGAGACCCAGTACTTC. Translating it yields CASSGRTSGFLLGETQYF. The full variable domain, rest sourced from reference TRBV7-2 and TRBJ2-5, is GAGVSQSPSNKVTEKGKDVELRCDPISGHTALYWYRQSLGQGLEFLIYFQGNSAPDKSGLPSDRFSAERTGGSVSTLTIQRTQQEDSAVYLCASSGRTSGFLLGETQYFGPGTRLLVL.